This TCR beta chain was identified in a study of PD-L1 blockade in urothelial cancer. The CDR3 spans 16 residues. Trimming cost V 4 bases and J 2 bases; bases outside gene matches: 7. The germline gives CDR1 SGHNT, CDR2 YYREEE (reference sequence). The protocol was immunoSEQ multiplex PCR, while the TCRdb copy is restricted to in-frame clones and leaves out a portion. The sample has about 46,000 clones; approximately 85% are singletons. In this sample, this clone turned up once. Stated time point: peripheral blood 6 weeks after treatment start. The material was PBMCs, obtained around atezolizumab (anti-PD-L1) treatment. The rearrangement joins TRBV5-4 to TRBJ2-5; 11 bases are a match to TRBD2. The source is a man between 50 and 59 years old with urothelial cancer. CDR3 DNA sequence: TGTGCCAGCAGCCCCGGGACTAGCGGAATACAAGAGACCCAGTACTTC. As protein: CASSPGTSGIQETQYF. Supplemented by reference TRBV5-4 and TRBJ2-5, the full variable domain reads ETGVTQSPTHLIKTRGQQVTLRCSSQSGHNTVSWYQQALGQGPQFIFQYYREEENGRGNFPPRFSGLQFPNYSSELNVNALELDDSALYLCASSPGTSGIQETQYFGPGTRLLVL.